The TCR beta chain under discussion was sequenced for a study of blood T cells in healthy people across ages. Study-wide findings and caveats: PBMCs went unsorted, and a conclusive naive versus antigen-experienced comparison was therefore prevented.

Between the trimmed V and J ends, which lost 5 bases and 5 bases, there was a span of 18 bases. The CDR3 sequence is 15 residues long. Germline V CDR1 and CDR2: SNHLY, FYNNEI. The authors drew 8 to 10 milliliters of peripheral blood from each donor. Details on this clonotype: What it binds is unknown.

Primed by a sample-barcoded 5' primer and a J-beta primer mix, a second PCR proceeded for about 6 to 11 cycles. The authors tagged each cDNA molecule using a template-switch adaptor with 12 random nucleotides. TCRdb called the 5' RACE reads again in MiXCR, with one record for every CDR3 protein. The data show 580,000 or so distinct CDR3 sequences, with under 55% seen just once and under 30% held by the top ten. This chain connects TRBV2 to TRBJ1-1; no clear D gene. This receptor was taken from a man older than 75 in good health. The sequenced sample was blood. As DNA, the CDR3 is TGTGCCAGCAGTCCGACACTACGTATGAGAACTGAAGCTTTCTTT. Translated, it gives CASSPTLRMRTEAFF.